Presented here are 27 T cell receptor beta chains from one specimen sequenced in a study of blood T cell repertoires in COVID-19. Measured with immunoSEQ multiplex PCR; TCRdb has only the in-frame clones, and not every one. This sample has fewer than 300,000 clones, with around 86% found just once. The sequencing sample was made of peripheral blood. The receptors come from a man in his forties or fifties who had recovered from COVID-19.

The gene calls are TRBV6-6 and TRBJ1-1; maybe TRBD1 (6 bases). The CDR3 is 14 amino acids. V was cut by 6 bases and J by 1 base, with 12 bases left in between. Germline lookup yields CDR1 MNHNY and CDR2 SVGAGI (reference sequence). This chain's CDR3 is CASSQQGRNTEAFF. The CDR3 DNA is TGTGCCAGCAGCCAACAGGGAAGGAACACTGAAGCTTTCTTT.

The J gene is TRBJ1-2, the V gene TRBV27; D possibly corresponds to TRBD1 (6 bases). Trimming took off 5 bases at V and 6 bases at J, with 16 bases between the two ends. The CDR3 runs to 14 residues. The germline V gene encodes CDR1 MNHEY and CDR2 SMNVEV (reference sequence). Here the CDR3 reads CASSPRTAVNGYTF. The CDR3 DNA is TGTGCCAGCAGTCCCCGGACAGCGGTAAATGGCTACACCTTC.

The chain has TRBV6-2 or TRBV6-3 and TRBJ1-2; D unresolved. The CDR3 runs to 14 residues. Per germline, CDR1 MNHEY and CDR2 SVGEGT. V dropped 2 bases and J dropped 2 bases, with 9 bases sitting between them. CDR3 protein: CASSYGAANYGYTF. CDR3 nucleotide sequence: TGTGCCAGCAGTTACGGAGCAGCCAACTATGGCTACACCTTC.

The V gene is TRBV7-6, the J gene TRBJ2-7, with D perhaps TRBD1 (6 bases). This CDR3 contains 13 residues. V was clipped by 5 bases and J by 2 bases, with 10 bases between them. The germline CDR1 and CDR2 sequences are SGHVS and FNYEAQ. In DNA form, the CDR3 reads TGTGCCAGCAGCCCCGGACAGCCCTACGAGCAGTACTTC. This sequence encodes CASSPGQPYEQYF.

This clone has a single count. The chain is built from TRBV11-2 and TRBJ2-1; TRBD2 matches at 11 bases. V was pared by 7 bases and J by 2 bases, with 4 bases of the junction left unmatched. Germline CDR1 SGHAT, CDR2 FQNNGV. This CDR3 comprises 15 residues. The CDR3: CASTISGGAYNEQFF. The CDR3, as DNA: TGTGCCAGCACCATTAGCGGGGGGGCCTACAATGAGCAGTTCTTC.

This clone was counted only a few times. This rearrangement joins TRBV6-6 to TRBJ1-5; 9 bases are a match to TRBD1. There are 16 residues in the CDR3. Germline-derived CDR1 and CDR2 are MNHNY and SVGAGI (reference sequence). With V trimmed by 6 bases and J by 2 bases, 8 bases remained unmatched. The CDR3 coding sequence is TGTGCCAGCAGGGGAGGGACAGGGCTTGGCAATCAGCCCCAGCATTTT. Translating it yields CASRGGTGLGNQPQHF.

The chain employs TRBV6-5 and TRBJ2-7; D is possibly TRBD2 (5 bases). The length of the CDR3 is 12 residues. The germline gives CDR1 MNHEY, CDR2 SVGAGI. Trimming took 4 bases from V and 7 from J, leaving 11 bases between them. Here the CDR3 reads CASSWTPQEQYF. CDR3 bases: TGTGCCAGCAGTTGGACTCCCCAAGAGCAGTACTTC.

The rearrangement uses TRBV9 and TRBJ2-3; TRBD2 matches 11 bases. The length of the CDR3 is 16 residues. With 4 bases clipped from V and 6 bases from J, the junction kept 10 bases outside the gene matches. CDR1 is SGDLS and CDR2 is YYNGEE in the germline V gene. In DNA, the CDR3 is TGTGCCAGCAGCTCCCTAGCGGGGGGAACCCGCGATACGCAGTATTTT. As protein: CASSSLAGGTRDTQYF. The complete variable domain, with remaining parts taken from reference TRBV9 and TRBJ2-3, reads DSGVTQTPKHLITATGQRVTLRCSPRSGDLSVYWYQQSLDQGLQFLIQYYNGEERAKGNILERFSAQQFPDLHSELNLSSLELGDSALYFCASSSLAGGTRDTQYFGPGTRLTVL.

V and J are TRBV24-1 and TRBJ2-1, with 10 bases that match TRBD1. The CDR3 has 16 amino acids. J lost 6 bases, V lost 0 bases, and 4 bases had no gene match. The V gene's germline CDR1 is KGHDR and CDR2 SFDVKD. CDR3 DNA: TGTGCCACCAGTGATTTGCGGGACAGGGGTGGCAATGAGCAGTTCTTC. It is translated as CATSDLRDRGGNEQFF.

The chain links TRBV30 to TRBJ1-1, with a possible D match to TRBD1 (5 bases). The ends were cut back, 0 bases at V and 7 bases at J, with 12 bases in the middle. Per the germline V gene, CDR1 is GTSNPN and CDR2 is SVGIG (reference sequence). This CDR3 region has 13 residues. The CDR3 protein is CAWSVGAPGEAFF. CDR3 nucleotide sequence: TGTGCCTGGAGTGTAGGGGCCCCAGGTGAAGCTTTCTTT.

The chain joins TRBV6-2 or TRBV6-3 to TRBJ2-4, with TRBD2 matching over 12 bases. With V trimmed by 2 bases and J by 3 bases, 5 bases remained unmatched. The CDR3 totals 17 residues. Germline-derived CDR1 and CDR2 are MNHEY and SVGEGT. DNA for the CDR3: TGTGCCAGCAGTTACCAGACTAGCGGGGGCTTCAAAAACATTCAGTACTTC. This encodes CASSYQTSGGFKNIQYF.

J is TRBJ1-6 and V is TRBV21-1; the D segment call TRBD1 is taken from the table without a DNA check. TRBV21-1 represents a pseudogene. This CDR3 spans 19 amino acids. The CDR3 is CASSKVQVRLGANNSPLHF. CDR3 DNA sequence: TGTGCCAGCAGCAAAGTGCAGGTCAGGTTGGGGGCCAATAATTCACCCCTCCACTTT.

V gene TRBV7-9 combines with J gene TRBJ2-5; perhaps TRBD2 as D (6 bases). The CDR3 runs 15 residues. Per germline, CDR1 SEHNR and CDR2 FQNEAQ (reference sequence). V was trimmed by 6 bases and J by 5 bases, leaving 19 bases between them. This CDR3 is CASRGGAVNGETQYF. The DNA of the CDR3 is TGTGCCAGCAGGGGGGGAGCCGTTAACGGGGAGACCCAGTACTTC.

The V call is TRBV11-3, the J call TRBJ2-1, with TRBD2 identical over 7 bases. CDR1 is SGHNT, CDR2 YENEEA, per germline. The CDR3 length is 16 residues. The V and J ends lost 3 bases and 8 bases, in that order; junction bases with no gene match: 13. The CDR3 DNA reads TGTGCCAGCAGCTTGAGTTTGGGGAGGGCCACAGATGAGCAGTTCTTC. This encodes CASSLSLGRATDEQFF.

This clone showed up just once. V gene TRBV7-9 combines with J gene TRBJ2-1; tentatively, D is TRBD1 (6 bases). V was clipped by 3 bases and J by 4 bases, with 7 bases between them. The germline CDR1 and CDR2 sequences are SEHNR and FQNEAQ (reference sequence). The CDR3 spans 13 residues. The CDR3 region has the DNA TGTGCCAGCAGCTTTGGACAGTACAATGAGCAGTTCTTC. Translation gives CASSFGQYNEQFF.

V and J are TRBV5-6 and TRBJ2-5; D gene uncertain. V was shortened by 4 bases and J by 5 bases, with 18 bases between the two germline ends. Looked up from germline, CDR1 is SGHDT and CDR2 is YYEEEE. CDR3 length: 15 residues. The CDR3 is CASSHFLGYLETQYF. In DNA, the CDR3 is TGTGCCAGCAGCCACTTTTTGGGCTACCTGGAGACCCAGTACTTC.

This clone was seen a single time. The chain carries TRBV7-2 and TRBJ2-3, with TRBD1 as a possible D gene (6 bases). Germline-derived CDR1 and CDR2 are SGHTA and FQGNSA. The V and J ends lost 2 bases and 2 bases respectively, with 14 bases between them. This CDR3 comprises 16 residues. In nucleotides, the CDR3 is TGTGCCAGCAGCTTATACCTTACAGGGCTCACAGATACGCAGTATTTT. It codes for CASSLYLTGLTDTQYF.

The sample holds one count of this clone. The chain couples TRBV15 to TRBJ1-4; a weak D match, TRBD1 (5 bases). The CDR3 runs to 17 residues. CDR1 and CDR2 from the germline V gene are LNHNV and YYDKDF (reference sequence). V lost 5 bases to trimming and J lost 6 bases, with 22 bases between them. The CDR3 DNA reads as TGTGCCACCAGCTGGTCGGCAGGGCTTACCTTCTATGAAAAACTGTTTTTT. It translates to CATSWSAGLTFYEKLFF. Based on the CDR3 plus reference TRBV15 and TRBJ1-4, the full variable domain is DAMVIQNPRYQVTQFGKPVTLSCSQTLNHNVMYWYQQKSSQAPKLLFHYYDKDFNNEADTPDNFQSRRPNTSFCFLDIRSPGLGDTAMYLCATSWSAGLTFYEKLFFGSGTQLSVL.

The rearrangement uses TRBV7-2 and TRBJ2-4; 11 nucleotides agree with TRBD2. The CDR3 is made up of 16 amino acids. V shed 5 bases, J shed 0 bases, and the junction held 3 bases outside the gene matches. CDR1 SGHTA and CDR2 FQGNSA come from the germline V gene. CDR3 in amino acids: CASSMGLAAAKNIQYF. In nucleotides, the CDR3 is TGTGCCAGCAGCATGGGACTAGCGGCAGCCAAAAACATTCAGTACTTC.

The chain recombines TRBV7-2 with TRBJ2-7, with 7 bases that match TRBD2. V trimming: 5 bases; J trimming: 0 bases; junction bases outside the gene matches: 13. The germline gives CDR1 SGHTA, CDR2 FQGNSA. The CDR3 runs to 17 residues. The CDR3 is CASSPQLRDYSSYEQYF. The CDR3 DNA reads as TGTGCCAGCAGCCCCCAACTCCGGGACTATTCCTCCTACGAGCAGTACTTC.

The V call is TRBV3-1 (or the pseudogene TRBV3-2), the J call TRBJ2-3, with TRBD2 as a possible D gene (6 bases). The CDR3 has 14 amino acids. V was trimmed by 5 bases and J by 6 bases, leaving 15 bases between them. CDR1 LGHDT and CDR2 YNNKEL come from the germline V gene (reference sequence). Written as DNA, the CDR3 is TGTGCCAGCAGCGTTGGGACTTCCGGGGATACGCAGTATTTT. Translating gives CASSVGTSGDTQYF.

The chain links TRBV10-1 to TRBJ2-1; 7 nucleotides align to TRBD1. The CDR3 consists of 15 residues. Germline trimming cut 8 bases from V and 2 bases from J; bases unmatched to any gene: 9. Germline values: CDR1 WNHNN, CDR2 SYGVQD (reference sequence). The CDR3 protein is CASGKGDRAYNEQFF. CDR3 in DNA: TGCGCCAGCGGGAAAGGGGACAGAGCCTACAATGAGCAGTTCTTC.

The chain couples TRBV7-6 to TRBJ2-2, with 10 bases that match TRBD2. This CDR3 is 19 amino acids long. Per germline, CDR1 SGHVS and CDR2 FNYEAQ. V trimming: 4 bases; J trimming: 2 bases; junction bases outside the gene matches: 13. CDR3 nucleotides: TGTGCCAGCAGCTCCCTAGCGAATCTAGCGGGGGATAACACCGGGGAGCTGTTTTTT. Encoded protein: CASSSLANLAGDNTGELFF.

The V call is TRBV3-1 (or the pseudogene TRBV3-2), the J call TRBJ2-7; D is perhaps TRBD1 (7 bases). The CDR3 is 14 residues long. Trimming shortened V by 4 bases and J by 3 bases, and 13 bases separated the two germline ends. The germline V gene has CDR1 LGHDT and CDR2 YNNKEL (reference sequence). CDR3 sequence reads: CASSPRGASYEQYF. CDR3 nucleotides: TGTGCCAGCAGCCCCAGGGGGGCGAGCTACGAGCAGTACTTC.

The V gene is TRBV18, the J gene TRBJ2-2; 12 bases are a match to TRBD2. The CDR3 spans 18 residues. The germline V gene has CDR1 KGHSH and CDR2 LQKENI. J gave up 0 bases and V 6 bases, and 8 bases lay outside the gene matches. For the CDR3, the DNA is TGTGCCAGCTCCCGCCAGAGGACTAGCGGGGCGAACACCGGGGAGCTGTTTTTT. It encodes CASSRQRTSGANTGELFF.

The chain joins TRBV4-2 to TRBJ2-1; weak D call: TRBD2 (5 bases). The CDR3 length is 17 residues. Trimming pared 0 bases from V and 6 bases from J, leaving 18 bases between. Germline lookup yields CDR1 LGHNA and CDR2 YNFKEQ. The CDR3 loop is CASSQERGSPRGNEQFF. The CDR3 region has the DNA TGTGCCAGCAGCCAAGAACGAGGGTCCCCTCGAGGCAATGAGCAGTTCTTC.

This sequence joins TRBV2 and TRBJ2-7, with D unclear. The germline V and J ends were trimmed by 6 bases and 2 bases, with 8 bases remaining between them. Germline CDR1 is SNHLY and CDR2 is FYNNEI. This CDR3 is 12 amino acids long. CDR3 residues: CASSTNTYEQYF. The DNA of the CDR3 is TGTGCCAGCAGCACAAACACCTACGAGCAGTACTTC.